The present entry profiles one TCR beta chain with its context. The antigen is unknown. Measured with immunoSEQ multiplex PCR; TCRdb has only the in-frame clones, and not every one. There are 67,000 or so clones in the sample; around 96% occur only once, and roughly 1.4% lies in the top ten. These data belong to a study of cytomegalovirus exposure and HLA in healthy donors. Findings and limits, study-wide: As confirmed in vitro, three CMV-associated chains were specific for CMV antigens. The listing of approximately 160 TCR beta chains classed them as cytomegalovirus-associated.

Material for sequencing was PBMCs. The receptor comes from a man between 18 and 29 years old in good health and CMV-seropositive.

The CDR3 DNA is TGTGCCAGCAGCTCCTTGGGGAGCGGGAGGTACGAGCAGTACTTC. Residues: CASSSLGSGRYEQYF. The rearrangement joins TRBV4-2 to TRBJ2-7, with 9 bases matching TRBD2. The V segment lost 5 bases and the J segment 4 bases; nucleotides outside the gene matches: 9. Looked up from germline, CDR1 is LGHNA and CDR2 is YNFKEQ. The CDR3 is 15 residues long.